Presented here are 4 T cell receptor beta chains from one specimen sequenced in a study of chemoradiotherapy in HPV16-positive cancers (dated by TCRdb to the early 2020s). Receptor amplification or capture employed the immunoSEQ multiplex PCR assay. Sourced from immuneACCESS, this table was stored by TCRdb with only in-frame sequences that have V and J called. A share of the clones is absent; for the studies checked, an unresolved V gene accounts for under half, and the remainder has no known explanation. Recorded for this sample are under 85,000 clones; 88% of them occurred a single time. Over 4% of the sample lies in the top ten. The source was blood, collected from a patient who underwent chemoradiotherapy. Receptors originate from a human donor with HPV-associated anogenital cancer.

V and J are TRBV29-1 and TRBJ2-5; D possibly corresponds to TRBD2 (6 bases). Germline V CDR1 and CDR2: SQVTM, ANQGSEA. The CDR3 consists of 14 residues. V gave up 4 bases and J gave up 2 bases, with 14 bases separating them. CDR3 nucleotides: TGCAGCGTTGTCCAGGGAGGAGTACAAGAGACCCAGTACTTC. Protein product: CSVVQGGVQETQYF.

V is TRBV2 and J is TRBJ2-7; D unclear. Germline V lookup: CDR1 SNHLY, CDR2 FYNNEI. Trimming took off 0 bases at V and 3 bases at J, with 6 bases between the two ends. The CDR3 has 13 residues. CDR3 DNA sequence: TGTGCCAGCAGTGAAGCGCCTGACTACGAGCAGTACTTC. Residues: CASSEAPDYEQYF.

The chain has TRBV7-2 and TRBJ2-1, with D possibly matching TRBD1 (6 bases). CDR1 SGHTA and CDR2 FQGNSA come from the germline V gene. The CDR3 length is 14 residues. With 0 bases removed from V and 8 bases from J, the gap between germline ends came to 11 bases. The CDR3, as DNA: TGTGCCAGCAGCTTAGCTGCACAGGGTCATGAGCAGTTCTTC. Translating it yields CASSLAAQGHEQFF.

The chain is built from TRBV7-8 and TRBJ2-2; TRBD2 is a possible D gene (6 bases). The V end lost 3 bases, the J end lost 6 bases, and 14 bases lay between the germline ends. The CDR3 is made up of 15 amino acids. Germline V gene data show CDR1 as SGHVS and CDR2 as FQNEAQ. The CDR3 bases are TGTGCCAGCAGCTTGTTCGCGGGGTCTCCCGGGGAGCTGTTTTTT. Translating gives CASSLFAGSPGELFF. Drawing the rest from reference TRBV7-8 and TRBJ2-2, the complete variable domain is GAGVSQSPRYKVAKRGQDVALRCDPISGHVSLFWYQQALGQGPEFLTYFQNEAQLDKSGLPSDRFFAERPEGSVSTLKIQRTQQEDSAVYLCASSLFAGSPGELFFGEGSRLTVL.